The 26 T cell receptor beta chains listed next were all sequenced from one sample in a study of shared clonotypes between healthy human individuals. The table came from immunoSEQ multiplex PCR; TCRdb's copy has only in-frame clones and leaves some out. The data show more than 1,200,000 clones, roughly 98.5% seen once. The sample comprised naive CD4+ T cells sorted from blood. Regarding subset: CD45RA+ positively selected. The receptors here all came from a man younger than 40 in good health.

The rearrangement links TRBV5-1 to TRBJ2-7; no definite D call. Per the germline V gene, CDR1 is SGHRS and CDR2 is YFSETQ. V was clipped by 1 base and J by 7 bases, with 12 bases between them. This CDR3 has 13 amino acids. The CDR3 here is CASSLLEMGEQYF. For the CDR3, the DNA is TGCGCCAGCAGCTTGCTAGAGATGGGTGAGCAGTACTTC.

This chain uses TRBV5-1 with TRBJ2-7, with TRBD1 matching 10 bases. Trimming cost V 4 bases and J 2 bases; bases outside gene matches: 6. This CDR3 spans 15 amino acids. Germline V CDR1 and CDR2: SGHRS, YFSETQ. For the CDR3, the DNA is TGCGCCAGCAGCCTGGGGACAGGGGCGGCCTACGAGCAGTACTTC. Protein sequence: CASSLGTGAAYEQYF.

V is TRBV6-6 and J is TRBJ2-2, with 8 bases that match TRBD1. J lost 7 bases, V lost 6 bases, and 7 bases had no gene match. Germline V gene sequence: CDR1 MNHNY, CDR2 SVGAGI (reference sequence). The CDR3 runs 14 residues. CDR3 DNA sequence: TGTGCCAGCAGGTGGGACAGGTCTTACGGGGAGCTGTTTTTT. It encodes CASRWDRSYGELFF.

CDR3 region: CASSFSSGTGAYEQYF. Written as DNA, the CDR3 is TGTGCCAGCAGTTTTTCATCCGGGACAGGGGCCTACGAGCAGTACTTC. The chain uses TRBV27 and TRBJ2-7; the match to TRBD1 covers 10 bases. J lost 2 bases, V lost 3 bases, and 7 bases had no gene match. Per germline, CDR1 MNHEY and CDR2 SMNVEV (reference sequence). The CDR3 is 16 amino acids.

The chain carries TRBV7-8 and TRBJ2-5; 7 positions agree with TRBD1. Losses at the gene ends were 3 bases for V and 5 bases for J; bases not matched to a gene: 6. The germline V gene has CDR1 SGHVS and CDR2 FQNEAQ. There are 14 residues in the CDR3. The CDR3 bases are TGTGCCAGCAGCTTCAAAGACAGGGTTGAGACCCAGTACTTC. It is translated as CASSFKDRVETQYF.

The chain carries TRBV5-1 and TRBJ2-7; the match to TRBD2 covers 13 bases. The V gene end was trimmed by 2 bases and the J gene end by 5 bases; junction bases not matched to a gene: 7. The CDR3 consists of 16 residues. Per the germline V gene, CDR1 is SGHRS and CDR2 is YFSETQ. CDR3 loop: CASSLKAGLAGDEQYF. CDR3 nucleotides: TGCGCCAGCAGCTTAAAAGCTGGACTAGCGGGAGACGAGCAGTACTTC. The full variable domain, rest sourced from reference TRBV5-1 and TRBJ2-7, is KAGVTQTPRYLIKTRGQQVTLSCSPISGHRSVSWYQQTPGQGLQFLFEYFSETQRNKGNFPGRFSGRQFSNSRSEMNVSTLELGDSALYLCASSLKAGLAGDEQYFGPGTRLTVT.

In nucleotides, the CDR3 is TGTGCCAGCTCACCCTGGACTAGCGGAACCCCAGGGGCCACAGATACGCAGTATTTT. This gives the protein CASSPWTSGTPGATDTQYF. The V gene is TRBV18, the J gene TRBJ2-3; 10 bases map to TRBD2. Losses at the gene ends were 3 bases for V and 2 bases for J; bases not matched to a gene: 14. Germline values: CDR1 KGHSH, CDR2 LQKENI. This CDR3 region has 19 residues.

V gene TRBV29-1 combines with J gene TRBJ1-1; D might be TRBD1 (5 bases). In germline, CDR1 is SQVTM, CDR2 ANQGSEA. This CDR3 is 13 amino acids long. The ends were cut back, 4 bases at V and 1 base at J, with 10 bases in the middle. CDR3 sequence (DNA): TGCAGCGTTGGAAAGGGGTCGAACACTGAAGCTTTCTTT. Protein sequence: CSVGKGSNTEAFF.

The chain employs TRBV5-1 and TRBJ1-5; 8 bases fit TRBD1. The ends lost 2 bases at V and 8 bases at J; junction bases unmatched: 9. CDR1 and CDR2 (germline): SGHRS, YFSETQ. This CDR3 has 15 residues. The CDR3 DNA reads TGCGCCAGCAGCTTATTCGGCCAGGGGGCCGAGCCCCAGCATTTT. Translated, it gives CASSLFGQGAEPQHF.

The rearrangement joins TRBV2 to TRBJ2-3, with D unclear. The ends were cut back, 1 base at V and 3 bases at J, with 8 bases in the middle. The CDR3 sequence is 14 residues long. Germline CDR1 SNHLY, CDR2 FYNNEI. CDR3 coding DNA: TGTGCCAGCAGTGAAGTCCATATTACAGATACGCAGTATTTT. Protein product: CASSEVHITDTQYF. Full variable domain (missing parts from reference TRBV2 and TRBJ2-3): EPEVTQTPSHQVTQMGQEVILRCVPISNHLYFYWYRQILGQKVEFLVSFYNNEISEKSEIFDDQFSVERPDGSNFTLKIRSTKLEDSAMYFCASSEVHITDTQYFGPGTRLTVL.

The chain combines TRBV2 with TRBJ2-1, with D hard to call. V lost 5 bases, J lost 6 bases, and 14 bases lay in between. The CDR3 extends over 14 amino acids. Germline CDR1 and CDR2: SNHLY and FYNNEI. CDR3 sequence (DNA): TGTGCCAGCAGTACGCTTAGGGTGGGCAATGAGCAGTTCTTC. It yields the protein CASSTLRVGNEQFF.

With respect to this clone: Distinct nucleotide sequences in the sample also encode this CDR3. The chain is built from TRBV28 and TRBJ2-7, with TRBD1 identical over 7 bases. Trimming at V came to 5 bases and at J to 5 bases, leaving 3 bases not matched to a gene. The CDR3 covers 12 residues. CDR1 MDHEN and CDR2 SYDVKM come from the germline V gene. CDR3 protein: CASSLTGNEQYF. DNA of the CDR3: TGTGCCAGCAGTCTGACAGGGAACGAGCAGTACTTC.

This chain joins TRBV7-8 and TRBJ1-2; the match to TRBD1 covers 7 bases. The germline V gene has CDR1 SGHVS and CDR2 FQNEAQ. Germline trimming cut 4 bases from V and 8 bases from J; bases unmatched to any gene: 13. This CDR3 is built from 15 residues. The DNA of the CDR3 is TGTGCCAGCAGCTCATACGACAGGGCCCTCCTGGGCTACACCTTC. It is translated as CASSSYDRALLGYTF.

This rearrangement joins TRBV5-4 to TRBJ1-2, with 9 bases lining up with TRBD1. Germline trimming cut 2 bases from V and 2 bases from J; bases unmatched to any gene: 4. This CDR3 is 15 amino acids long. CDR1 SGHNT and CDR2 YYREEE come from the germline V gene (reference sequence). The CDR3 bases are TGTGCCAGCAGCTTTCAGGGACAGGGAAACTATGGCTACACCTTC. Translating it yields CASSFQGQGNYGYTF.

The V gene is TRBV9, the J gene TRBJ2-1; TRBD2 matches 14 bases. Trimming cost V 4 bases and J 7 bases; bases outside gene matches: 13. The CDR3 extends over 18 amino acids. The V gene's germline CDR1 is SGDLS and CDR2 YYNGEE. This CDR3 is CASSLRTSGRKGMNEQFF. DNA of the CDR3: TGTGCCAGCAGCCTCAGGACTAGCGGGAGGAAAGGTATGAATGAGCAGTTCTTC. Full variable domain (remainder filled in from reference TRBV9 and TRBJ2-1): DSGVTQTPKHLITATGQRVTLRCSPRSGDLSVYWYQQSLDQGLQFLIQYYNGEERAKGNILERFSAQQFPDLHSELNLSSLELGDSALYFCASSLRTSGRKGMNEQFFGPGTRLTVL.

The V call is TRBV11-3, the J call TRBJ2-2, with 7 bases that match TRBD2. From germline, CDR1 is SGHNT and CDR2 YENEEA. V lost 2 bases to trimming and J lost 4 bases; unmatched junction nucleotides: 4. The CDR3 sequence is 15 residues long. CDR3 loop: CASSLSGTPTGELFF. The DNA of the CDR3 is TGTGCCAGCAGCTTAAGCGGGACCCCCACCGGGGAGCTGTTTTTT.

The CDR3 DNA is TGTGCCAGCAGTGAAGAAGGATTTGGGGGCTACACCTTC. Amino acid sequence: CASSEEGFGGYTF. The chain recombines TRBV2 with TRBJ1-2; no reliable D call. Between the trimmed V and J ends, which lost 1 base and 8 bases, there was a span of 11 bases. This CDR3 spans 13 amino acids. Germline CDR1 is SNHLY and CDR2 is FYNNEI. The variable domain in full, with the rest retrieved from reference TRBV2 and TRBJ1-2, is EPEVTQTPSHQVTQMGQEVILRCVPISNHLYFYWYRQILGQKVEFLVSFYNNEISEKSEIFDDQFSVERPDGSNFTLKIRSTKLEDSAMYFCASSEEGFGGYTFGSGTRLTVV.

This rearrangement joins TRBV11-2 to TRBJ1-2; no clear D gene. V lost 0 bases to trimming and J lost 6 bases, with 11 bases between them. The length of the CDR3 is 14 residues. Germline V lookup: CDR1 SGHAT, CDR2 FQNNGV. CDR3 in amino acids: CASSLDPRVDGYTF. CDR3 DNA: TGTGCCAGCAGCTTAGATCCCCGGGTCGATGGCTACACCTTC. Complete variable domain (other parts from reference TRBV11-2 and TRBJ1-2): EAGVAQSPRYKIIEKRQSVAFWCNPISGHATLYWYQQILGQGPKLLIQFQNNGVVDDSQLPKDRFSAERLKGVDSTLKIQPAKLEDSAVYLCASSLDPRVDGYTFGSGTRLTVV.

J is TRBJ2-3 and V is TRBV19; 7 nucleotides match TRBD1. The CDR3 extends over 17 amino acids. Germline V gives CDR1 LNHDA, CDR2 SQIVND (reference sequence). Unmatched junction bases numbered 14, after V lost 5 bases and J lost 3 bases. The CDR3 nucleotides read TGTGCCAGTAGTGGCCGACAGGGAACGTCCGTGACAGATACGCAGTATTTT. Protein: CASSGRQGTSVTDTQYF.

This chain uses TRBV23-1 with TRBJ2-7; unclear D gene. TRBV23-1 is classed as an ORF, of uncertain function. The CDR3 extends over 15 amino acids. Trimming left V 4 bases short and J 3 bases short, with 16 bases between. The CDR3 nucleotides are TGCGCCAGCAGTCTCTTTGGTGACGTCGTCTACGAGCAGTACTTC. It encodes CASSLFGDVVYEQYF.

The V call is TRBV29-1, the J call TRBJ2-1; D possibly corresponds to TRBD1 (6 bases). The CDR3 has 14 residues. The V gene's germline CDR1 is SQVTM and CDR2 ANQGSEA. Trimming took 5 bases from V and 4 from J, leaving 15 bases between them. The CDR3, as DNA: TGCAGCGTTCTAGGGACAAACTCATACAATGAGCAGTTCTTC. It yields the protein CSVLGTNSYNEQFF.

The chain couples TRBV9 to TRBJ2-7, with 9 bases lining up with TRBD2. CDR3 length: 17 amino acids. The germline V gene has CDR1 SGDLS and CDR2 YYNGEE. The J segment lost 1 base and the V segment lost 0 bases, leaving 8 bases of the junction unmatched. CDR3 in DNA: TGTGCCAGCAGCGTAGGAGCAAGACTAGCGGCTTCCTACGAGCAGTACTTC. The encoded protein is CASSVGARLAASYEQYF.

The rearrangement joins TRBV28 to TRBJ2-7; 7 bases line up with TRBD1. This CDR3 comprises 16 residues. V dropped 9 bases and J dropped 5; count of bases not matched to a gene: 19. The germline CDR1 and CDR2 sequences are MDHEN and SYDVKM. The CDR3 sequence is CASWAEGALSYDEQYF. Written as DNA, the CDR3 is TGTGCCAGTTGGGCCGAGGGGGCGCTGTCCTATGACGAGCAGTACTTC.

This sequence joins TRBV6-4 and TRBJ2-1; 12 bases are a match to TRBD2. V lost 6 bases and J lost 6; bases outside the gene matches: 3. From germline, CDR1 is MRHNA and CDR2 SNTAGT. CDR3 length equals 14 residues. The DNA for the CDR3 is TGTGCCAGCAGCGGACTAGCGGGAATCAATGAGCAGTTCTTC. Translating it yields CASSGLAGINEQFF.

The chain links TRBV6-1 to TRBJ2-7; TRBD1 might be the D (5 bases). In germline, CDR1 is MNHNS, CDR2 SASEGT. V lost 8 bases, J lost 2 bases, and 10 bases lay in between. This CDR3 comprises 12 residues. CDR3 in DNA: TGTGCCAGCGGGGCATACACCTACGAGCAGTACTTC. It is translated as CASGAYTYEQYF.

The chain couples TRBV11-2 to TRBJ1-5, with D maybe TRBD1 (6 bases). CDR3 length equals 12 residues. Trimming removed 8 bases at V and 3 bases at J, with 8 bases between. The germline V gene encodes CDR1 SGHAT and CDR2 FQNNGV. CDR3 DNA sequence: TGTGCCAGCGGACAGCCCAATCAGCCCCAGCATTTT. Amino acids: CASGQPNQPQHF.